The 17 T cell receptor beta chains listed next were all sequenced from one sample in a study of T cell responses to AZD1222 COVID-19 vaccine. Method: immunoSEQ multiplex PCR; TCRdb's copy keeps in-frame clones and lacks some. The sample carries fewer than 90,000 clones, around nine tenths recorded once. Sequencing used peripheral blood, obtained 28 days after the second AZD1222 dose. The receptor source for this set is an adult who received the AZD1222 COVID-19 vaccine.

The chain links TRBV29-1 to TRBJ2-2, with 7 nucleotides matching TRBD1. Germline lookup yields CDR1 SQVTM and CDR2 ANQGSEA. Losses at the gene ends were 7 bases for V and 1 base for J; bases not matched to a gene: 12. The CDR3 has 16 residues. This CDR3 is CSGRTGPNKNTGELFF. The CDR3 nucleotides read TGCAGCGGAAGGACAGGTCCGAACAAGAACACCGGGGAGCTGTTTTTT.

This chain joins TRBV2 and TRBJ2-3, with 7 bases aligning to TRBD1. V was pared by 7 bases and J by 2 bases, with 9 bases of the junction left unmatched. CDR1 is SNHLY, CDR2 FYNNEI, per germline. This CDR3 has 15 amino acids. CDR3 amino acids: CASKKTGALTDTQYF. CDR3 nucleotides: TGTGCCAGCAAAAAAACAGGGGCGCTCACAGATACGCAGTATTTT.

The chain has TRBV10-1 and TRBJ1-1; 7 bases align to TRBD1. The CDR3 spans 13 residues. V shed 10 bases and J 1 base; nucleotides not matched to a gene: 6. Germline V gives CDR1 WNHNN, CDR2 SYGVQD (reference sequence). CDR3 residues: CATRRTGNTEAFF. CDR3 coding DNA: TGCGCCACCAGAAGGACAGGGAACACTGAAGCTTTCTTT.

The V gene is TRBV24-1, the J gene TRBJ2-1; no clear D. This CDR3 spans 12 amino acids. V was pared by 5 bases and J by 5 bases, with 6 bases between. Germline-derived CDR1 and CDR2 are KGHDR and SFDVKD. The DNA of the CDR3 is TGTGCCACCAGTGCCTGGGACAATGAGCAGTTCTTC. This codes for CATSAWDNEQFF.

The V gene is TRBV27, the J gene TRBJ2-3; 7 bases match TRBD2. Germline CDR1 reads MNHEY; CDR2 reads SMNVEV (reference sequence). V was clipped by 4 bases and J by 1 base; unmatched bases: 8. This CDR3 has 16 amino acids. CDR3 sequence reads: CASSSFLSGGTDTQYF. For the CDR3, the DNA is TGTGCCAGCAGTTCGTTTCTGAGCGGGGGCACAGATACGCAGTATTTT.

In the case of this clone: Within the sample, other DNA sequences also encode this same CDR3. This chain joins TRBV5-1 and TRBJ1-1; TRBD1 matches at 12 bases. V lost 3 bases to trimming and J lost 7 bases; unmatched junction nucleotides: 4. Germline values: CDR1 SGHRS, CDR2 YFSETQ. The CDR3 is made up of 14 amino acids. In DNA, the CDR3 is TGCGCCAGCAGCTGGGGACAGGGGGCGGGTGAAGCTTTCTTT. Its translation: CASSWGQGAGEAFF. Using reference TRBV5-1 and TRBJ1-1 for the parts outside the CDR3, the full variable domain is KAGVTQTPRYLIKTRGQQVTLSCSPISGHRSVSWYQQTPGQGLQFLFEYFSETQRNKGNFPGRFSGRQFSNSRSEMNVSTLELGDSALYLCASSWGQGAGEAFFGQGTRLTVV.

The CDR3 loop is CASSRTGVATDYGYTF. CDR3 bases: TGTGCCAGTAGTAGGACAGGGGTGGCTACGGACTATGGCTACACCTTC. This sequence joins TRBV19 and TRBJ1-2; 9 bases line up with TRBD1. The CDR3 is 16 residues long. CDR1 LNHDA and CDR2 SQIVND come from the germline V gene (reference sequence). Unmatched junction bases numbered 9, after V lost 4 bases and J lost 3 bases.

V and J are TRBV7-6 and TRBJ1-2; the D is unclear. The V end lost 1 base, the J end lost 1 base, and 4 bases lay between the germline ends. Germline-derived CDR1 and CDR2 are SGHVS and FNYEAQ. CDR3 length: 13 residues. CDR3 loop: CASSLEINYGYTF. The CDR3 DNA reads TGTGCCAGCAGCTTAGAAATTAACTATGGCTACACCTTC.

There are a few counts of this clone. The chain combines TRBV11-1 with TRBJ1-6; D is undetermined. The germline V gene encodes CDR1 SGHAT and CDR2 FQDESV (reference sequence). V lost 4 bases to trimming and J lost 7 bases, with 8 bases between them. The length of the CDR3 is 13 residues. Written as DNA, the CDR3 is TGTGCCAGCAGCTGGGGATCGAATTCACCCCTCCACTTT. This translates into CASSWGSNSPLHF.

V and J are TRBV27 and TRBJ1-6, with 9 bases lining up with TRBD1. Germline CDR1 reads MNHEY; CDR2 reads SMNVEV (reference sequence). This CDR3 contains 16 residues. V lost 6 bases and J lost 2; bases outside the gene matches: 5. The CDR3 is CASRSGTGTYNSPLHF. The DNA of the CDR3 is TGTGCCAGCAGATCTGGGACAGGGACCTATAATTCACCCCTCCACTTT.

V and J are TRBV27 and TRBJ1-1; a weak D match, TRBD1 (5 bases). V was shortened by 5 bases and J by 6 bases, with 19 bases between the two germline ends. The CDR3 is made up of 15 amino acids. Looked up from germline, CDR1 is MNHEY and CDR2 is SMNVEV (reference sequence). CDR3 DNA: TGTGCCAGCAGTCCCCAGACGGGGGGGAGGCCTGAAGCTTTCTTT. Amino acids: CASSPQTGGRPEAFF.

The chain combines TRBV15 with TRBJ2-3; D not resolved. The ends were cut back, 6 bases at V and 0 bases at J, with 7 bases in the middle. Germline V lookup: CDR1 LNHNV, CDR2 YYDKDF (reference sequence). CDR3 size: 13 residues. The CDR3 region has the DNA TGTGCCACCAGACAGCGCAGCACAGATACGCAGTATTTT. Its protein is CATRQRSTDTQYF.

This sequence joins TRBV5-1 and TRBJ2-7; 10 bases fit TRBD1. The CDR3 has 15 residues. Trimming removed 4 bases from V and 1 base from J; junction bases left unmatched: 5. The germline gives CDR1 SGHRS, CDR2 YFSETQ. The CDR3 sequence is CASSLRDRGSYEQYF. Here the CDR3 DNA reads TGCGCCAGCAGCCTCCGGGACAGGGGTTCCTACGAGCAGTACTTC.

This chain links TRBV18 with TRBJ1-5, with D unresolved. Germline CDR1 KGHSH, CDR2 LQKENI. V shed 1 base and J shed 5 bases, with 12 bases lying between them. The CDR3 sequence is 15 residues long. This CDR3 reads CASSPQEQTHQPQHF. The CDR3 DNA sequence: TGTGCCAGCTCACCACAGGAGCAAACGCATCAGCCCCAGCATTTT.

The chain carries TRBV27 and TRBJ2-6; TRBD1 is a possible D gene (5 bases). The CDR3 totals 18 residues. Germline CDR1 MNHEY, CDR2 SMNVEV (reference sequence). The V and J ends lost 8 bases and 0 bases respectively, with 20 bases between them. CDR3 region: CASGLRQRIISGANVLTF. For the CDR3, the DNA is TGTGCCAGCGGCCTCAGACAGAGGATCATCTCTGGGGCCAACGTCCTGACTTTC.

This chain links TRBV4-1 with TRBJ2-3, with TRBD2 matching over 10 bases. V lost 5 bases to trimming and J lost 2 bases; unmatched junction nucleotides: 7. The CDR3 spans 16 residues. Germline V gene sequence: CDR1 MGHRA, CDR2 YSYEKL. The CDR3 here is CASSDSGGWDTDTQYF. The CDR3 nucleotides read TGCGCCAGCAGCGATAGCGGGGGGTGGGACACAGATACGCAGTATTTT.

The gene calls are TRBV25-1 and TRBJ1-1; weak D call: TRBD1 (6 bases). This CDR3 is 15 amino acids long. Germline CDR1 MGHDK, CDR2 SYGVNS. V dropped 3 bases and J dropped 4 bases, with 15 bases sitting between them. In DNA, the CDR3 is TGTGCCAGCAGTGATACTCGGCAGGGGACCACTGAAGCTTTCTTT. Translation gives CASSDTRQGTTEAFF.